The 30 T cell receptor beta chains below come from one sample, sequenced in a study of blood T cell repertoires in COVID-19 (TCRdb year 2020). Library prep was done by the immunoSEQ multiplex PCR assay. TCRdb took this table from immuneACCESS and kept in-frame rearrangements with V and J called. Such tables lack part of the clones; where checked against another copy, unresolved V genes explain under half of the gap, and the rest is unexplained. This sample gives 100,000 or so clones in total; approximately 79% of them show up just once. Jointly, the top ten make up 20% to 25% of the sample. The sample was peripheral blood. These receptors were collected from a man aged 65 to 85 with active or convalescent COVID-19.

CDR3 protein: CATSDTDTNQPQHF. Written as DNA, the CDR3 is TGTGCCACCAGTGATACGGACACAAATCAGCCCCAGCATTTT. This chain uses TRBV24-1 with TRBJ1-5; a weak D match, TRBD1 (5 bases). CDR1 and CDR2 (germline): KGHDR, SFDVKD. The ends were cut back, 3 bases at V and 4 bases at J, with 9 bases in the middle. The CDR3 covers 14 residues.

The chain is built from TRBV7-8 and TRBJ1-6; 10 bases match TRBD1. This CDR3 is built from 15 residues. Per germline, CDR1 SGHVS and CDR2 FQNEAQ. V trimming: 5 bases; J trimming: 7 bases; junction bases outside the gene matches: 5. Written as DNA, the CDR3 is TGTGCCAGCAGCGCCCCGGGACAGGGGAATTCACCCCTCCACTTT. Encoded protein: CASSAPGQGNSPLHF.

The CDR3 loop is CASSLQDGQGVNYGYTF. CDR3 DNA sequence: TGTGCCAGCAGCCTCCAGGATGGACAGGGTGTTAACTATGGCTACACCTTC. The V call is TRBV4-2, the J call TRBJ1-2; 8 positions agree with TRBD1. Germline V gives CDR1 LGHNA, CDR2 YNFKEQ. With 4 bases clipped from V and 1 base from J, the junction kept 11 bases outside the gene matches. This CDR3 has 17 residues.

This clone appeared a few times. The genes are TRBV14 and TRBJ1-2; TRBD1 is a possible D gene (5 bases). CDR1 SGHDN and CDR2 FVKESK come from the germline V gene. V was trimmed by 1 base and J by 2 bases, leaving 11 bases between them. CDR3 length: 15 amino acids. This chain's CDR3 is CASSQASGGNYGYTF. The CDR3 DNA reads TGTGCCAGCAGCCAAGCCTCGGGGGGGAACTATGGCTACACCTTC.

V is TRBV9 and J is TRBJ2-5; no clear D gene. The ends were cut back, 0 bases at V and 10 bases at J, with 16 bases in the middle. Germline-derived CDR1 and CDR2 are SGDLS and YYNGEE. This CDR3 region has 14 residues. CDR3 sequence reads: CASSVAVTPSVQYF. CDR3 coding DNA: TGTGCCAGCAGCGTAGCAGTGACTCCCAGCGTCCAGTACTTC.

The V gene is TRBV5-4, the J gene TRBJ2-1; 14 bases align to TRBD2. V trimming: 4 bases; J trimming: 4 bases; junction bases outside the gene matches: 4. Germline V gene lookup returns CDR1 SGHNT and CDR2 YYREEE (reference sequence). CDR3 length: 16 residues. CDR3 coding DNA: TGTGCCAGCAGCACCGGGACTAGCGGGAGTTACAATGAGCAGTTCTTC. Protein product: CASSTGTSGSYNEQFF.

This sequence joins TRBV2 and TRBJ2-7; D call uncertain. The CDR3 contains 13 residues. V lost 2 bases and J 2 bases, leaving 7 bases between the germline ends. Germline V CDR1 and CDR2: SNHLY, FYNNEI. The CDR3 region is CASSENSPYEQYF. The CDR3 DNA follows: TGTGCCAGCAGTGAAAACAGTCCCTACGAGCAGTACTTC.

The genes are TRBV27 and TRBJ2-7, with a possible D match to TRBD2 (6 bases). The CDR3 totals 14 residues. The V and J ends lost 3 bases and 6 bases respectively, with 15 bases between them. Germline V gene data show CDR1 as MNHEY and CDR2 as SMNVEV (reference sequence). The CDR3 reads CASSFHGGDREQYF. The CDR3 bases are TGTGCCAGCAGTTTCCACGGGGGTGATCGCGAGCAGTACTTC.

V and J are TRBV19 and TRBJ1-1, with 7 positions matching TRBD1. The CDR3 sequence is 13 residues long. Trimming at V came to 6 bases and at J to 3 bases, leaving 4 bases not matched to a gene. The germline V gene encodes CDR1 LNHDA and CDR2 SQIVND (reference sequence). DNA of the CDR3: TGTGCCAGTAGGGAGGGACAGTACACTGAAGCTTTCTTT. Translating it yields CASREGQYTEAFF.

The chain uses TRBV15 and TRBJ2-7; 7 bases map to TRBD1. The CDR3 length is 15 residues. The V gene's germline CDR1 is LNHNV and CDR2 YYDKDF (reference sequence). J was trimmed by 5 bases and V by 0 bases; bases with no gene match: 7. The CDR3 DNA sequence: TGTGCCACCAGCAGAGATTGGAGAGGGGGCGACGAGCAGTACTTC. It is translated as CATSRDWRGGDEQYF.

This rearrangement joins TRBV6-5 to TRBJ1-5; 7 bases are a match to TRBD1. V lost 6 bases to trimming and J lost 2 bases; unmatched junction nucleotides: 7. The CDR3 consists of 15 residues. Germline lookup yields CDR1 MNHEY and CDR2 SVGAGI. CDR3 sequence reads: CASSLTGVGNQPQHF. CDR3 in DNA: TGTGCCAGCAGCCTCACAGGGGTGGGCAATCAGCCCCAGCATTTT.

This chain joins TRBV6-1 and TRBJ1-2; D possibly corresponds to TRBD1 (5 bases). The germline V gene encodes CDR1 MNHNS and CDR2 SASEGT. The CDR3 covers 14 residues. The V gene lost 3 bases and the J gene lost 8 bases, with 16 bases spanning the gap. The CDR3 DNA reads TGTGCCAGCAGTGATGGCGGGGGGGTTGAAGGCTACACCTTC. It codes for CASSDGGGVEGYTF.

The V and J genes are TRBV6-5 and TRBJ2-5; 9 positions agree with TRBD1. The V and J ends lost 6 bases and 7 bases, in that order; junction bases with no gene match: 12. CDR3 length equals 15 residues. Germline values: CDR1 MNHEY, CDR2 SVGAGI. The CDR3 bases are TGTGCCAGCAGCCCCGGGACAGGGTCCGGGGGGACCCAGTACTTC. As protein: CASSPGTGSGGTQYF.

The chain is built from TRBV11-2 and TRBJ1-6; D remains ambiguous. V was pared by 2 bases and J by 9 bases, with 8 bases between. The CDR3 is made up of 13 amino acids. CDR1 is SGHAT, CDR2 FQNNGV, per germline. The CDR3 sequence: CASSLTQVSPLHF. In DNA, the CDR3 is TGTGCCAGCAGCTTAACACAAGTTTCACCCCTCCACTTT.

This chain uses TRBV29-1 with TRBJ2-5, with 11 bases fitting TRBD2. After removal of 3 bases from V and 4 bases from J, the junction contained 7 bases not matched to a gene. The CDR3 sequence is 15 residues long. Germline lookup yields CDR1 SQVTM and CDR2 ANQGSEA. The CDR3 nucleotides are TGCAGCGTTGACCTAGCGGGGGGCAGGGGAGAGACCCAGTACTTC. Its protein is CSVDLAGGRGETQYF. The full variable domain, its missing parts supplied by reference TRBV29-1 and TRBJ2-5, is SAVISQKPSRDICQRGTSLTIQCQVDSQVTMMFWYRQQPGQSLTLIATANQGSEATYESGFVIDKFPISRPNLTFSTLTVSNMSPEDSSIYLCSVDLAGGRGETQYFGPGTRLLVL.

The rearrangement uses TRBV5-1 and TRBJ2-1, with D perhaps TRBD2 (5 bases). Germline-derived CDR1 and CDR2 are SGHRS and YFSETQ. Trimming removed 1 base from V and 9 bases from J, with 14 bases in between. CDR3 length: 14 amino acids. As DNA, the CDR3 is TGCGCCAGCAGCTTGAACTCCCCGAGCGGTGAGCAGTTCTTC. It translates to CASSLNSPSGEQFF.

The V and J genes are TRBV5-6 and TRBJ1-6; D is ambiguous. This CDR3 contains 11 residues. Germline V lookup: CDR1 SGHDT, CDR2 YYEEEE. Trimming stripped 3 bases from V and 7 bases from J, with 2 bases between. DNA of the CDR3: TGTGCCAGCAGCTCGAATTCACCCCTCCACTTT. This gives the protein CASSSNSPLHF. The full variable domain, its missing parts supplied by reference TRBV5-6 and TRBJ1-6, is DAGVTQSPTHLIKTRGQQVTLRCSPKSGHDTVSWYQQALGQGPQFIFQYYEEEERQRGNFPDRFSGHQFPNYSSELNVNALLLGDSALYLCASSSNSPLHFGNGTRLTVT.

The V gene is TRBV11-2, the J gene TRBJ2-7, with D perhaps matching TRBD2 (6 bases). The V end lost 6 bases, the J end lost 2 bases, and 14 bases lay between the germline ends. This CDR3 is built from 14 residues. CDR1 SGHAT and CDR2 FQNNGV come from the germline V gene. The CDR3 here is CASRVGGPTYEQYF. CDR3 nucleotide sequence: TGTGCCAGCAGGGTCGGGGGACCTACCTACGAGCAGTACTTC.

This CDR3 reads CASSLSGGPEQYF. Here the CDR3 DNA reads TGTGCCAGCAGCTTATCAGGGGGGCCCGAGCAGTACTTC. The chain employs TRBV7-3 and TRBJ2-7, with TRBD1 as a possible D gene (7 bases). The germline V gene has CDR1 SGHTA and CDR2 FQGTGA. This CDR3 has 13 amino acids. V lost 2 bases and J lost 6, with 11 bases in between.

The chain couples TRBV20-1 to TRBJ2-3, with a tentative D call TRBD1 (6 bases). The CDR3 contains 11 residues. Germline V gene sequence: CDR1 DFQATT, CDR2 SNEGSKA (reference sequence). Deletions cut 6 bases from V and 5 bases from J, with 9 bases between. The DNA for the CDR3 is TGCAGTGCCCAGGGGTTAGATACGCAGTATTTT. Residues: CSAQGLDTQYF.

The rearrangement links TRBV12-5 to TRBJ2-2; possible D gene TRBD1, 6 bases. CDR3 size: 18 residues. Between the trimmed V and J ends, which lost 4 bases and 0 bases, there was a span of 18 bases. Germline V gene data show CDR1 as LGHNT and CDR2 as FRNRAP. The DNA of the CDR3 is TGTGCTAGTGGTTCCGGGCCACAGGGACCCACGAACACCGGGGAGCTGTTTTTT. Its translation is CASGSGPQGPTNTGELFF.

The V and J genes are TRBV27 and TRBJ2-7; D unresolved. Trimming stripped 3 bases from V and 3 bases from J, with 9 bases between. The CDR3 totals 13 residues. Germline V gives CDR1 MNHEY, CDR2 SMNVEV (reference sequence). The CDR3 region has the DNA TGTGCCAGCAGTTTGGCGGCGCACTACGAGCAGTACTTC. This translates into CASSLAAHYEQYF.

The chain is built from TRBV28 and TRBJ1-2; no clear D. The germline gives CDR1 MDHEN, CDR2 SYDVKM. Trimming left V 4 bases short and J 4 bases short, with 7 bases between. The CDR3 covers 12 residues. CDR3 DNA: TGTGCCAGCAGTTCCAGGCGCTATGGCTACACCTTC. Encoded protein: CASSSRRYGYTF.

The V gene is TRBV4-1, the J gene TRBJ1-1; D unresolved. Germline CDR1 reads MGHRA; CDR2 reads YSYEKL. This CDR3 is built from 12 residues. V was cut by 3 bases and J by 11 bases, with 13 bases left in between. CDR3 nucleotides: TGCGCCAGCAGCCAGGTGAACAGAGAGGCTTTCTTT. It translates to CASSQVNREAFF.

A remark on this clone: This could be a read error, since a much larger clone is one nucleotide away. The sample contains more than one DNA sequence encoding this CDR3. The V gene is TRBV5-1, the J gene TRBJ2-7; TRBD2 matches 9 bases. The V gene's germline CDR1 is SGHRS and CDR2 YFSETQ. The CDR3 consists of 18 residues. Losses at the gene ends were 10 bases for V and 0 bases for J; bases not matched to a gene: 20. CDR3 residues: CARRGRGAGGPSSYEQYF. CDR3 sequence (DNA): TGCGCCCGCCGCGGGCGGGGGGCGGGAGGGCCGAGCTCCTACGAGCAGTACTTC.

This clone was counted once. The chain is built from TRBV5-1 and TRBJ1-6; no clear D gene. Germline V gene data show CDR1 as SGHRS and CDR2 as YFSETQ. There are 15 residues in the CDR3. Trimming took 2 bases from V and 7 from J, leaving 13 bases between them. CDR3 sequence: CASSFDPGRNSPLHF. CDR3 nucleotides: TGCGCCAGCAGCTTTGATCCGGGTCGAAATTCACCCCTCCACTTT.

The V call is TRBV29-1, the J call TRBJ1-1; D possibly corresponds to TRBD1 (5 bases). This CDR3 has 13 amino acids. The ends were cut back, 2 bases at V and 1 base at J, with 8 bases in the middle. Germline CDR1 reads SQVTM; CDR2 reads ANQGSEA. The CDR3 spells CSVERQQNTEAFF. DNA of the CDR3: TGCAGCGTTGAAAGACAGCAGAACACTGAAGCTTTCTTT. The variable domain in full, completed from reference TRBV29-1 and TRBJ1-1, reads SAVISQKPSRDICQRGTSLTIQCQVDSQVTMMFWYRQQPGQSLTLIATANQGSEATYESGFVIDKFPISRPNLTFSTLTVSNMSPEDSSIYLCSVERQQNTEAFFGQGTRLTVV.

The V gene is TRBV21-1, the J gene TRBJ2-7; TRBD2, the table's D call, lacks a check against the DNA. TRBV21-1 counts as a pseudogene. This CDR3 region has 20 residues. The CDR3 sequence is CASSKVGTSGGPKSSYEQYF. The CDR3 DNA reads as TGTGCCAGCAGCAAAGTCGGAACTAGCGGGGGTCCAAAGTCCTCCTACGAGCAGTACTTC.

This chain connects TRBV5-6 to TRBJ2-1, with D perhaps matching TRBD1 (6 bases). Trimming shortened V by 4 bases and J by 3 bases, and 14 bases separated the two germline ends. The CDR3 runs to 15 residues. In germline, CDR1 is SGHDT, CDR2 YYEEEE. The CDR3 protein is CASSGSGTNYNEQFF. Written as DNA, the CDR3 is TGTGCCAGCAGCGGTTCCGGGACAAACTACAATGAGCAGTTCTTC.

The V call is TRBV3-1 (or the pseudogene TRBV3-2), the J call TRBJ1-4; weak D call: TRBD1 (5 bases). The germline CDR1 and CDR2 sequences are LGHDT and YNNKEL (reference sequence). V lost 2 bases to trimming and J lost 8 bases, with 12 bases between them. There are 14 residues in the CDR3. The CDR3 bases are TGTGCCAGCAGCCAAAGGGGCGCGGTCGAAAAACTGTTTTTT. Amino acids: CASSQRGAVEKLFF.